Each of the 6 T cell receptor beta chains below was sequenced from the same sample in a study of blood T cell repertoires in COVID-19. Sequencing was performed with immunoSEQ multiplex PCR; in TCRdb, only in-frame clones are kept and a portion is missing. Here the sample spans approximately 360,000 clones, 88% being singletons. Sequencing input: PBMCs or T cells enriched from blood (not recorded which). These receptors were obtained from a woman aged 25 to 39 with acute COVID-19.

V is TRBV5-1 and J is TRBJ1-5, with 8 bases matching TRBD1. Germline trimming cut 4 bases from V and 4 bases from J; bases unmatched to any gene: 16. CDR3 length: 18 amino acids. Per the germline V gene, CDR1 is SGHRS and CDR2 is YFSETQ. The CDR3: CASSPEGQGRIANQPQHF. In DNA, the CDR3 is TGCGCCAGCAGCCCAGAAGGACAGGGAAGGATAGCAAATCAGCCCCAGCATTTT. Full variable domain (missing parts from reference TRBV5-1 and TRBJ1-5): KAGVTQTPRYLIKTRGQQVTLSCSPISGHRSVSWYQQTPGQGLQFLFEYFSETQRNKGNFPGRFSGRQFSNSRSEMNVSTLELGDSALYLCASSPEGQGRIANQPQHFGDGTRLSIL.

The chain couples TRBV28 to TRBJ2-2; D is possibly TRBD2 (5 bases). CDR1 MDHEN and CDR2 SYDVKM come from the germline V gene. This CDR3 region has 15 residues. Deletions cut 5 bases from V and 7 bases from J, with 17 bases between. CDR3 DNA sequence: TGTGCCAGCAGTACGGGGAGACCCTCGTTCGGGGAGCTGTTTTTT. This codes for CASSTGRPSFGELFF. The whole variable domain, filled in from reference TRBV28 and TRBJ2-2, reads DVKVTQSSRYLVKRTGEKVFLECVQDMDHENMFWYRQDPGLGLRLIYFSYDVKMKEKGDIPEGYSVSREKKERFSLILESASTNQTSMYLCASSTGRPSFGELFFGEGSRLTVL.

V usage is TRBV3-1 (or the pseudogene TRBV3-2) and J usage is TRBJ1-1; D call uncertain. Germline V gene sequence: CDR1 LGHDT, CDR2 YNNKEL (reference sequence). Trimming shortened V by 1 base and J by 0 bases, and 9 bases separated the two germline ends. CDR3 size: 15 residues. The CDR3 DNA follows: TGTGCCAGCAGCCAAGCCCAACAGATGAACACTGAAGCTTTCTTT. Translating it yields CASSQAQQMNTEAFF.

This chain links TRBV19 with TRBJ2-3; 7 bases map to TRBD1. The CDR3 sequence is 16 residues long. With V trimmed by 5 bases and J by 1 base, 9 bases remained unmatched. Germline CDR1 reads LNHDA; CDR2 reads SQIVND (reference sequence). The CDR3 DNA reads as TGTGCCAGTAGTTCGGACAGGAACGTCGGCACAGATACGCAGTATTTT. Protein product: CASSSDRNVGTDTQYF.

The rearrangement joins TRBV27 to TRBJ2-1; TRBD1 might be the D (6 bases). V was clipped by 6 bases and J by 6 bases, with 15 bases between them. Germline values: CDR1 MNHEY, CDR2 SMNVEV (reference sequence). The CDR3 loop spans 14 amino acids. This CDR3 is CASSRTVRVNEQFF. In nucleotides, the CDR3 is TGTGCCAGCAGCCGGACAGTGAGGGTCAATGAGCAGTTCTTC.

V usage is TRBV19 and J usage is TRBJ1-2; a possible D gene is TRBD1 (5 bases). Germline lookup yields CDR1 LNHDA and CDR2 SQIVND (reference sequence). The CDR3 totals 15 residues. V lost 8 bases and J lost 4, with 20 bases in between. CDR3 DNA: TGTGCCAGTGGGACTATGACGGGCAGGACCTATGGCTACACCTTC. Encoded protein: CASGTMTGRTYGYTF.